These 26 T cell receptor beta chains were all obtained from the same sample, sequenced in a study of T cells in localized non-small cell lung cancer. Using immunoSEQ multiplex PCR, the repertoire was profiled, and TCRdb retains in-frame clones only, with some absent. The table shows around 25,000 clones, with roughly 92% occurring only once. The specimen was peripheral blood, collected before any cancer treatment. The source of these receptors is a woman aged 35-75 years with stage I lung adenocarcinoma.

The rearrangement joins TRBV28 to TRBJ2-3; D remains unclear. Germline V gene lookup returns CDR1 MDHEN and CDR2 SYDVKM. V was clipped by 7 bases and J by 5 bases, with 13 bases between them. The CDR3 is made up of 13 amino acids. The DNA of the CDR3 is TGTGCCAGCAATGTGGCAGGTAGAGATACGCAGTATTTT. It is translated as CASNVAGRDTQYF.

CDR3 region: CASSFRGRDNEQFF. The CDR3 region has the DNA TGTGCCAGCAGCTTCCGCGGGAGGGACAATGAGCAGTTCTTC. The gene calls are TRBV5-4 and TRBJ2-1; 9 bases fit TRBD2. The junction had 2 bases not matched to a gene; V was cut back by 2 bases and J by 5 bases. Germline V gives CDR1 SGHNT, CDR2 YYREEE (reference sequence). The CDR3 is made up of 14 amino acids.

The J gene is TRBJ2-1, the V gene TRBV27, with a weak D call TRBD2 (6 bases). This CDR3 has 15 residues. CDR1 is MNHEY, CDR2 SMNVEV, per germline (reference sequence). Trimming took 3 bases from V and 4 from J, leaving 13 bases between them. The CDR3 here is CASSFLGLDYNEQFF. CDR3 nucleotide sequence: TGTGCCAGCAGTTTTTTGGGACTGGATTACAATGAGCAGTTCTTC.

The rearrangement uses TRBV28 and TRBJ2-2; TRBD1 matches at 8 bases. The V gene's germline CDR1 is MDHEN and CDR2 SYDVKM. V dropped 5 bases and J dropped 5; count of bases not matched to a gene: 4. This CDR3 comprises 14 residues. The CDR3 DNA is TGTGCCAGCAGTCCCGGGACAGGAACCGGGGAGCTGTTTTTT. Translated, it gives CASSPGTGTGELFF.

The chain is built from TRBV5-1 and TRBJ2-7; the D call may be TRBD1 or TRBD2 (5 bases each). Germline V CDR1 and CDR2: SGHRS, YFSETQ. CDR3 length equals 16 residues. V lost 1 base and J 3 bases, leaving 17 bases between the germline ends. For the CDR3, the DNA is TGCGCCAGCAGCTTGATCACAGGAGGTTCCAACTACGAGCAGTACTTC. Translated, it gives CASSLITGGSNYEQYF.

The chain combines TRBV7-9 with TRBJ2-1, with 10 bases fitting TRBD1. The CDR3 has 17 residues. The germline CDR1 and CDR2 sequences are SEHNR and FQNEAQ (reference sequence). With V trimmed by 5 bases and J by 6 bases, 13 bases remained unmatched. This chain's CDR3 is CASSPTRDRGWGNEQFF. In DNA form, the CDR3 reads TGTGCCAGCAGCCCAACCCGGGACAGGGGTTGGGGCAATGAGCAGTTCTTC.

This clone was found once. The chain recombines TRBV4-1 with TRBJ2-4; D ambiguous. The CDR3 sequence is 15 residues long. Trimming pared 7 bases from V and 0 bases from J, leaving 13 bases between. Germline V gives CDR1 MGHRA, CDR2 YSYEKL. The CDR3 sequence: CASNPTLLAKNIQYF. The CDR3 DNA reads as TGCGCCAGCAACCCGACATTACTAGCCAAAAACATTCAGTACTTC.

This clone was counted a single time. The chain carries TRBV6-5 and TRBJ1-6; D unresolved. Germline values: CDR1 MNHEY, CDR2 SVGAGI. This CDR3 region has 15 residues. Deletions cut 0 bases from V and 0 bases from J, with 3 bases between. The CDR3 sequence is CASSYSGSYNSPLHF. CDR3 sequence (DNA): TGTGCCAGCAGTTACTCGGGCTCCTATAATTCACCCCTCCACTTT.

The chain employs TRBV5-1 and TRBJ2-4; 10 bases fit TRBD1. The CDR3 has 13 residues. The germline V gene encodes CDR1 SGHRS and CDR2 YFSETQ. Trimming cost V 0 bases and J 15 bases; bases outside gene matches: 6. CDR3 sequence reads: CASSLETGGERYF. CDR3 nucleotide sequence: TGCGCCAGCAGCTTGGAGACAGGGGGCGAAAGGTACTTC.

Only one count was recorded for this clone. The V and J genes are TRBV7-9 and TRBJ2-3, with no clear D. Trimming took off 1 base at V and 1 base at J, with 6 bases between the two ends. Germline values: CDR1 SEHNR, CDR2 FQNEAQ (reference sequence). The CDR3 is 14 amino acids. CDR3: CASSLVDGTDTQYF. The CDR3 DNA sequence: TGTGCCAGCAGCTTAGTAGATGGCACAGATACGCAGTATTTT. Based on the CDR3 plus reference TRBV7-9 and TRBJ2-3, the full variable domain is DTGVSQNPRHKITKRGQNVTFRCDPISEHNRLYWYRQTLGQGPEFLTYFQNEAQLEKSRLLSDRFSAERPKGSFSTLEIQRTEQGDSAMYLCASSLVDGTDTQYFGPGTRLTVL.

The chain couples TRBV14 to TRBJ2-5; D ambiguous. The V gene lost 0 bases and the J gene lost 7 bases, with 9 bases spanning the gap. This CDR3 has 13 residues. CDR1 is SGHDN, CDR2 FVKESK, per germline. DNA for the CDR3: TGTGCCAGCAGCCAAGAACTCCAATGGACCCAGTACTTC. Amino acid sequence: CASSQELQWTQYF.

The J gene is TRBJ2-7, the V gene TRBV6-7, with 9 nucleotides matching TRBD2. TRBV6-7 falls under the ORF class, with uncertain function. This CDR3 is 15 amino acids long. Trimming took 6 bases from V and 2 from J; bases not matched to a gene: 8. Written as DNA, the CDR3 is TGTGCCAGCAGCCCAGGACTAGCGCGAACCTACGAGCAGTACTTC. This codes for CASSPGLARTYEQYF.

V usage is TRBV7-3 and J usage is TRBJ1-2; perhaps TRBD1 as D (5 bases). V was pared by 5 bases and J by 9 bases, with 16 bases between. CDR1 SGHTA and CDR2 FQGTGA come from the germline V gene. The CDR3 spans 13 residues. This CDR3 reads CASSPMGSGSYTF. The CDR3 bases are TGTGCCAGCAGCCCAATGGGGTCAGGGAGCTACACCTTC.

The rearrangement links TRBV10-3 to TRBJ2-5, with D tentatively TRBD2 (6 bases). CDR1 is ENHRY and CDR2 is SYGVKD in the germline V gene. The CDR3 sequence is 12 residues long. V was cut by 8 bases and J by 2 bases, with 9 bases left in between. In DNA, the CDR3 is TGTGCCATCGGGGGGAGTCAAGAGACCCAGTACTTC. Translation gives CAIGGSQETQYF.

V usage is TRBV2 and J usage is TRBJ2-3, with 13 bases fitting TRBD2. This CDR3 has 18 residues. Trimming cost V 8 bases and J 3 bases; bases outside gene matches: 14. Germline CDR1 and CDR2: SNHLY and FYNNEI. The CDR3 spells CASWKPGLAGPSTDTQYF. The CDR3 nucleotides are TGTGCCAGCTGGAAACCGGGACTAGCGGGACCCTCGACAGATACGCAGTATTTT.

This chain uses TRBV5-1 with TRBJ2-2; D unclear. V was shortened by 1 base and J by 7 bases, with 5 bases between the two germline ends. This CDR3 spans 12 amino acids. Germline CDR1 SGHRS, CDR2 YFSETQ. CDR3 in amino acids: CASSLTYGELFF. The CDR3, as DNA: TGCGCCAGCAGCTTGACTTACGGGGAGCTGTTTTTT.

The chain uses TRBV10-2 and TRBJ2-2; D call uncertain. The germline V gene has CDR1 WSHSY and CDR2 SAAADI. Trimming removed 1 base at V and 0 bases at J, with 6 bases between. This CDR3 has 15 amino acids. The CDR3 is CASSEFRPNTGELFF. DNA of the CDR3: TGCGCCAGCAGTGAGTTTAGGCCGAACACCGGGGAGCTGTTTTTT.

The chain has TRBV11-2 and TRBJ2-7; 7 bases fit TRBD2. The CDR3 runs 13 residues. Germline lookup yields CDR1 SGHAT and CDR2 FQNNGV. The trim removed 5 bases at V and 6 bases at J, leaving 7 bases unmatched. The CDR3 nucleotides are TGTGCCAGCAGCCTAGGACTAGTAGTCGAGCAGTACTTC. It is translated as CASSLGLVVEQYF.

The chain has TRBV5-4 and TRBJ2-7; TRBD2 is a possible D gene (6 bases). V shed 0 bases and J shed 2 bases, with 12 bases lying between them. This CDR3 spans 15 amino acids. From germline, CDR1 is SGHNT and CDR2 YYREEE (reference sequence). The CDR3 loop reads CASSLEGGATYEQYF. The CDR3 nucleotides read TGTGCCAGCAGCTTGGAAGGAGGGGCGACCTACGAGCAGTACTTC.

The genes are TRBV27 and TRBJ2-3; D uncertain. CDR3 size: 15 residues. Trimming pared 7 bases from V and 0 bases from J, leaving 14 bases between. Germline V gene data show CDR1 as MNHEY and CDR2 as SMNVEV (reference sequence). DNA for the CDR3: TGTGCCAGCATTCCCCCGCAGTTAAGCACAGATACGCAGTATTTT. Residues: CASIPPQLSTDTQYF.

The rearrangement joins TRBV5-4 to TRBJ2-5; D may match TRBD1 or TRBD2 (5 bases each). Germline V gene data show CDR1 as SGHNT and CDR2 as YYREEE (reference sequence). The length of the CDR3 is 15 residues. The ends were cut back, 4 bases at V and 7 bases at J, with 20 bases in the middle. CDR3 in amino acids: CASSARFDFGATQYF. The CDR3 region has the DNA TGTGCCAGCAGCGCTAGATTTGACTTCGGGGCGACCCAGTACTTC.

This chain joins TRBV10-2 and TRBJ2-1; TRBD2 matches at 10 bases. In germline, CDR1 is WSHSY, CDR2 SAAADI. V shed 3 bases, J shed 7 bases, and the junction held 12 bases outside the gene matches. This CDR3 region has 17 residues. The CDR3 DNA reads as TGCGCCAGCAGTGACGACGTGGGAACTAGCGGGATTAATGAGCAGTTCTTC. Translated: CASSDDVGTSGINEQFF.

The J gene is TRBJ2-3, the V gene TRBV6-6; 11 nucleotides agree with TRBD2. V trimming: 6 bases; J trimming: 3 bases; junction bases outside the gene matches: 2. In germline, CDR1 is MNHNY, CDR2 SVGAGI (reference sequence). CDR3 length: 14 residues. In DNA form, the CDR3 reads TGTGCCAGCAGGCTAGCGGGAGGTACAGATACGCAGTATTTT. This encodes CASRLAGGTDTQYF.

The chain joins TRBV6-1 to TRBJ2-3; the D gene is possibly TRBD1 (6 bases). CDR3 length: 14 amino acids. V was pared by 8 bases and J by 0 bases, with 12 bases between. The V gene's germline CDR1 is MNHNS and CDR2 SASEGT. DNA of the CDR3: TGTGCCAGCCACAGGGCAACTAGCACAGATACGCAGTATTTT. Amino acids: CASHRATSTDTQYF.

The chain links TRBV12-5 to TRBJ2-1; TRBD2 matches at 9 bases. Trimming took 5 bases from V and 2 from J; bases not matched to a gene: 16. The germline V gene has CDR1 LGHNT and CDR2 FRNRAP. The CDR3 length is 19 residues. Written as DNA, the CDR3 is TGTGCTAGTGGTCCCCCCGGGCGGGAGGGGTCCCAAACCTACAATGAGCAGTTCTTC. This sequence encodes CASGPPGREGSQTYNEQFF.

In its sample, this clone was seen a few times. The J gene is TRBJ1-2, the V gene TRBV7-9; the D is unclear. The germline V gene encodes CDR1 SEHNR and CDR2 FQNEAQ (reference sequence). The CDR3 contains 12 residues. Trimming took off 8 bases at V and 4 bases at J, with 11 bases between the two ends. CDR3 sequence: CASSRAFYGYTF. The CDR3 DNA is TGTGCCAGCTCCCGTGCCTTCTATGGCTACACCTTC.